Below are 10 T cell receptor beta chains sequenced from a single sample in a study of breast tumors, draining lymph nodes, adjacent tissues. TCRdb passed the multiplex PCR reads through MiXCR, listing each CDR3 protein once. The table shows under 45,000 distinct CDR3 sequences, with about 36% occurring only once. Material for sequencing was breast tumor tissue. All receptors derive from a female donor with breast cancer. Some clones in this sample may be carry-over from other donors' samples.

The chain has TRBV6-2 or TRBV6-3 and TRBJ2-2; 9 nucleotides agree with TRBD1. J lost 1 base, V lost 0 bases, and 3 bases had no gene match. The CDR3 sequence is 17 residues long. CDR1 and CDR2 (germline): MNHEY, SVGEGT. CDR3 coding DNA: TGTGCCAGCAGTTACTCGATGGGACAGGGGAACACCGGGGAGCTGTTTTTT. Amino acids: CASSYSMGQGNTGELFF.

This clonotype was seen repeatedly, ten times or more. The chain employs TRBV12-3 or TRBV12-4 and TRBJ2-7, with TRBD2 identical over 7 bases. This CDR3 spans 14 amino acids. V lost 7 bases, J lost 6 bases, and 12 bases stayed unmatched. CDR3 in amino acids: CASTYVGGLREQYF. CDR3 in DNA: TGTGCCAGCACGTACGTGGGAGGGCTCCGCGAGCAGTACTTC.

The chain uses TRBV5-4 and TRBJ2-3, with 8 bases matching TRBD2. CDR1 is SGHNT, CDR2 YYREEE, per germline (reference sequence). The CDR3 consists of 13 residues. V gave up 5 bases and J gave up 1 base; unmatched junction bases: 0. The CDR3 loop reads CASRTSGTDTQYF. CDR3 sequence (DNA): TGTGCCAGCAGGACTAGCGGCACAGATACGCAGTATTTT. The full variable domain, in which reference TRBV5-4 and TRBJ2-3 provide the parts outside the CDR3, is ETGVTQSPTHLIKTRGQQVTLRCSSQSGHNTVSWYQQALGQGPQFIFQYYREEENGRGNFPPRFSGLQFPNYSSELNVNALELDDSALYLCASRTSGTDTQYFGPGTRLTVL.

Ten or more counts support this clonotype. The chain is built from TRBV6-2 or TRBV6-3 and TRBJ2-1; perhaps TRBD1 as D (6 bases). Germline CDR1 MNHEY, CDR2 SVGEGT. V lost 5 bases, J lost 2 bases, and 13 bases lay in between. The CDR3 is 15 amino acids. This chain's CDR3 is CASSLGTPTYNEQFF. CDR3 coding DNA: TGTGCCAGCAGTCTAGGGACACCCACCTACAATGAGCAGTTCTTC.

With respect to this clonotype: This may be a read error: a much more frequent sequence differs by one nucleotide. The missing conserved phenylalanine or tryptophan at the end of this CDR3 makes a read error likely. The gene calls are TRBV9 and TRBJ2-2; D might be TRBD2 (5 bases). CDR3 length: 14 residues. Trimming took 5 bases from V and 4 from J, leaving 12 bases between them. Germline V CDR1 and CDR2: SGDLS, YYNGEE. The CDR3: CASRASTGTGELFY. The CDR3 DNA reads as TGTGCCAGCAGGGCTAGCACGGGCACCGGGGAGCTGTTTTAT.

The table lists this clonotype with many counts. V usage is TRBV11-3 and J usage is TRBJ2-1; TRBD2 matches 8 bases. With V trimmed by 4 bases and J by 6 bases, 2 bases remained unmatched. CDR3 length: 13 amino acids. Looked up from germline, CDR1 is SGHNT and CDR2 is YENEEA. The CDR3 DNA sequence: TGTGCCAGCAGCTCCGGGACTAGCAATGAGCAGTTCTTC. This sequence encodes CASSSGTSNEQFF.

This clonotype was seen many times. The chain links TRBV5-4 to TRBJ2-1; D is possibly TRBD2 (6 bases). V lost 3 bases, J lost 5 bases, and 18 bases lay in between. Germline V gene lookup returns CDR1 SGHNT and CDR2 YYREEE (reference sequence). CDR3 size: 16 residues. CDR3 DNA: TGTGCCAGCAGCTCACAATCCGGGAGAACTCACAATGAGCAGTTCTTC. This sequence encodes CASSSQSGRTHNEQFF.

The chain has TRBV27 and TRBJ2-1; D may be TRBD1 or TRBD2 (5 bases each). With 4 bases removed from V and 4 bases from J, the gap between germline ends came to 17 bases. This CDR3 is 16 amino acids long. Germline V gene data show CDR1 as MNHEY and CDR2 as SMNVEV (reference sequence). DNA for the CDR3: TGTGCCAGCAGTTCCCTCCTGGGGGAGCAATACAATGAGCAGTTCTTC. Residues: CASSSLLGEQYNEQFF.

This rearrangement joins TRBV20-1 to TRBJ2-4; D assignment may be TRBD1 or TRBD2 (5 bases each). The V and J ends lost 7 bases and 5 bases respectively, with 15 bases between them. The CDR3 is 13 residues long. Germline CDR1 is DFQATT and CDR2 is SNEGSKA (reference sequence). CDR3 loop: CSGGVRGENIQYF. CDR3 bases: TGCAGTGGTGGTGTTAGGGGAGAAAACATTCAGTACTTC.

V gene TRBV20-1 combines with J gene TRBJ2-1; 9 bases are a match to TRBD2. This CDR3 comprises 15 residues. CDR1 is DFQATT and CDR2 is SNEGSKA in the germline V gene (reference sequence). The ends lost 3 bases at V and 12 bases at J; junction bases unmatched: 15. CDR3 coding DNA: TGCAGTGCTAGGGCCGGGACTAGCCTACGACCACGGCAGTTCTTC. Translating gives CSARAGTSLRPRQFF.